The 26 T cell receptor beta chains below were found in one sample sequenced in a study of T cells after posttransplantation cyclophosphamide. Busulfan-fludarabine conditioning, marrow transplant, and cyclophosphamide on days +3 and +4 were administered. Only in-frame clones appear in the TCRdb table, and some are missing; sequencing was by immunoSEQ multiplex PCR. The data show under 8,500 clones, with approximately 80% seen just once and roughly a sixth held by the top ten. The sample was CD4+ T cells sorted from blood, taken 950 to 1,200 days after allogeneic stem cell transplant with posttransplant cyclophosphamide. The source of these receptors is a female patient aged 40-50 years who received an allogeneic stem cell transplant from a related donor, was CMV-positive, and had no GVHD. A subset of T cells may come from the graft donor.

Regarding this clone: An end of the junction does not agree with germline; a read error may underlie this. This rearrangement joins TRBV19 to TRBJ1-2; maybe TRBD1 (6 bases). The CDR3 loop spans 10 amino acids. Looked up from germline, CDR1 is LNHDA and CDR2 is SQIVND (reference sequence). The CDR3 DNA reads as TGTGCCAGTAGTTCCGGACAGCCGATCTTC. Protein sequence: CASSSGQPIF.

As for this clone: The sample contains more than one DNA sequence encoding this CDR3. The V and J genes are TRBV14 and TRBJ1-6; no clear D gene. Trimming removed 4 bases at V and 5 bases at J, with 18 bases between. The germline V gene encodes CDR1 SGHDN and CDR2 FVKESK. The length of the CDR3 is 17 residues. CDR3 DNA sequence: TGTGCCAGCAGCCGCCCAACCGGGAGATCGAATAATTCACCCCTCCACTTT. Encoded protein: CASSRPTGRSNNSPLHF.

Regarding this clone: Other DNA sequences in the sample encode the same CDR3. J is TRBJ1-6 and V is TRBV4-2; 8 bases agree with TRBD1. CDR1 and CDR2 from the germline V gene are LGHNA and YNFKEQ. This CDR3 has 16 amino acids. With V trimmed by 0 bases and J by 10 bases, 8 bases remained unmatched. CDR3 residues: CASSQEGRTGTSPLHF. The CDR3 nucleotides read TGTGCCAGCAGCCAAGAGGGGAGGACAGGGACCTCACCCCTCCACTTT.

Notes on this clone: Other DNA sequences within the sample encode an identical CDR3. In DNA form, the CDR3 reads TGTGCCAGTAGTATGGCGGCGGGCTCCCGCTACGAGCAGTACTTC. The encoded protein is CASSMAAGSRYEQYF. The chain is built from TRBV19 and TRBJ2-7; a weak D match, TRBD2 (5 bases). The CDR3 has 15 amino acids. CDR1 and CDR2 (germline): LNHDA, SQIVND (reference sequence). V was pared by 3 bases and J by 3 bases, with 15 bases between. The full variable domain, its missing parts supplied by reference TRBV19 and TRBJ2-7, is DGGITQSPKYLFRKEGQNVTLSCEQNLNHDAMYWYRQDPGQGLRLIYYSQIVNDFQKGDIAEGYSVSREKKESFPLTVTSAQKNPTAFYLCASSMAAGSRYEQYFGPGTRLTVT.

The chain has TRBV13 and TRBJ2-5, with D possibly matching TRBD1 (6 bases). This CDR3 is built from 13 residues. V gave up 5 bases and J gave up 2 bases, with 9 bases separating them. Germline CDR1 is PRHDT and CDR2 is FYEKMQ (reference sequence). The CDR3 DNA reads TGTGCCAGCAGCGCCGACAGGCAAGAGACCCAGTACTTC. It specifies CASSADRQETQYF.

The chain recombines TRBV10-3 with TRBJ2-2; no reliable D call. The CDR3 extends over 13 amino acids. V lost 5 bases and J 7 bases, leaving 11 bases between the germline ends. Looked up from germline, CDR1 is ENHRY and CDR2 is SYGVKD. This CDR3 reads CAISQVDGGELFF. In nucleotides, the CDR3 is TGTGCCATCAGTCAGGTTGATGGCGGGGAGCTGTTTTTT.

The J gene is TRBJ2-2, the V gene TRBV7-8; 12 positions match TRBD2. CDR3 length equals 17 residues. Germline lookup yields CDR1 SGHVS and CDR2 FQNEAQ. V shed 3 bases, J shed 1 base, and the junction held 3 bases outside the gene matches. The DNA for the CDR3 is TGTGCCAGCAGCTTGACTAGCGGGGGCTTGAACACCGGGGAGCTGTTTTTT. This codes for CASSLTSGGLNTGELFF.

V usage is TRBV28 and J usage is TRBJ1-5; TRBD1 might be the D (6 bases). This CDR3 comprises 13 residues. The V end lost 5 bases, the J end lost 4 bases, and 9 bases lay between the germline ends. CDR1 and CDR2 from the germline V gene are MDHEN and SYDVKM. CDR3 sequence (DNA): TGTGCCAGCAGTCAGGGGTTGAATCAGCCCCAGCATTTT. Its protein product is CASSQGLNQPQHF.

The chain employs TRBV2 and TRBJ1-1; D may be TRBD1 (6 bases). The germline V gene encodes CDR1 SNHLY and CDR2 FYNNEI. The V end lost 8 bases, the J end lost 8 bases, and 24 bases lay between the germline ends. The CDR3 totals 15 residues. CDR3 sequence: CASFRRQGLAPEAFF. The CDR3 coding sequence is TGTGCCAGCTTTCGCCGGCAGGGGTTGGCCCCCGAAGCTTTCTTT.

Concerning this clone itself: At one end, the junction sequence differs from germline, possibly due to a read error. CDR3 in DNA: TGTGCCAGCAGTAGTAGTCCCTACGAGCAGTACTTC. This encodes CASSSSPYEQYF. The chain has TRBV19 and TRBJ2-7; D not resolved. This CDR3 comprises 12 residues. Germline CDR1 and CDR2: LNHDA and SQIVND (reference sequence).

The gene calls are TRBV6-1 and TRBJ2-7; 10 bases align to TRBD2. Per germline, CDR1 MNHNS and CDR2 SASEGT. V dropped 5 bases and J dropped 3; count of bases not matched to a gene: 7. The CDR3 loop spans 15 amino acids. The CDR3 DNA reads TGTGCCAGCAGTAAATCTAGCGGGGGCCGCTACGAGCAGTACTTC. Amino acids: CASSKSSGGRYEQYF.

J is TRBJ2-7 and V is TRBV2; a weak D match, TRBD2 (5 bases). V lost 7 bases and J 6 bases, leaving 22 bases between the germline ends. The CDR3 has 15 residues. Germline V gene sequence: CDR1 SNHLY, CDR2 FYNNEI. CDR3 sequence reads: CASTLLRDAGGEQYF. CDR3 in DNA: TGTGCCAGCACCCTCTTGAGGGATGCCGGCGGCGAGCAGTACTTC.

The chain uses TRBV5-5 and TRBJ2-5; tentative D call: TRBD1 (6 bases). Gene TRBJ2-7 matches the end of the DNA better, so the J call may be wrong. Germline CDR1 SGHKS, CDR2 YYEKEE (reference sequence). The CDR3 is 13 residues long. CDR3 bases: TGTGCCAGCAGCTTGGGGTGGACAGACGAGCAGTACTTC. It codes for CASSLGWTDEQYF.

This chain joins TRBV7-3 and TRBJ2-6, with 8 bases identical to TRBD1. Looked up from germline, CDR1 is SGHTA and CDR2 is FQGTGA. The CDR3 consists of 16 residues. Germline trimming cut 4 bases from V and 3 bases from J; bases unmatched to any gene: 5. This chain's CDR3 is CASSSNRGNGANVLTF. In nucleotides, the CDR3 is TGTGCCAGCAGCTCAAACAGGGGGAATGGGGCCAACGTCCTGACTTTC.

Written as DNA, the CDR3 is TGCAGCGTTGCCCAGGGCAGCTACGAGCAGTACTTC. Encoded protein: CSVAQGSYEQYF. The V gene is TRBV29-1, the J gene TRBJ2-7; maybe TRBD1 (5 bases). This CDR3 contains 12 residues. CDR1 and CDR2 from the germline V gene are SQVTM and ANQGSEA. V was pared by 4 bases and J by 3 bases, with 10 bases between.

Of note for this clone: Germline and junction disagree at one end, which may indicate a read error. Other DNA sequences of this sample code for an identical CDR3. The rearrangement joins TRBV11-2 to TRBJ1-6; D unclear. There are 15 residues in the CDR3. Per the germline V gene, CDR1 is SGHAT and CDR2 is FQNNGV. The CDR3 DNA reads as TGTGCCAGCAGCTTAGACCAGAACTATAATTCCCCCCTCCACTTT. Translation gives CASSLDQNYNSPLHF.

This clone showed up just once. The chain recombines TRBV7-9 with TRBJ1-6; 8 bases match TRBD1. Trimming removed 5 bases from V and 10 bases from J; junction bases left unmatched: 4. The germline gives CDR1 SEHNR, CDR2 FQNEAQ (reference sequence). This CDR3 contains 13 residues. DNA of the CDR3: TGTGCCAGCAGCCCCGGACAGGGATCACCCCTCCACTTT. This sequence encodes CASSPGQGSPLHF.

This sequence joins TRBV11-2 and TRBJ2-7, with D unresolved. This CDR3 spans 13 amino acids. Germline-derived CDR1 and CDR2 are SGHAT and FQNNGV. V lost 3 bases, J lost 2 bases, and 8 bases lay in between. The CDR3 loop is CASSFTPAYEQYF. CDR3 in DNA: TGTGCCAGCAGCTTTACACCCGCCTACGAGCAGTACTTC.

This clone was found once. This chain links TRBV29-1 with TRBJ2-7, with 10 bases matching TRBD1. The CDR3 runs to 13 residues. The germline gives CDR1 SQVTM, CDR2 ANQGSEA. V gave up 7 bases and J gave up 7 bases; unmatched junction bases: 10. CDR3 protein: CSGSDRGTREQYF. The CDR3 bases are TGCAGCGGCTCGGACAGGGGGACGCGGGAGCAGTACTTC.

V and J are TRBV11-2 and TRBJ2-7; D gene uncertain. Trimming cost V 2 bases and J 2 bases, with 7 bases left between them. Germline V gene data show CDR1 as SGHAT and CDR2 as FQNNGV. The length of the CDR3 is 13 residues. The CDR3 spells CASSLQATYEQYF. As DNA, the CDR3 is TGTGCCAGCAGCTTACAGGCGACCTACGAGCAGTACTTC.

This chain connects TRBV4-2 to TRBJ1-3; tentatively, D is TRBD1 (5 bases). V was cut by 0 bases and J by 0 bases, with 9 bases left in between. The CDR3 is made up of 16 amino acids. Germline-derived CDR1 and CDR2 are LGHNA and YNFKEQ. The CDR3 nucleotides are TGTGCCAGCAGCCAAGAGATGGGGGGCTCTGGAAACACCATATATTTT. This sequence encodes CASSQEMGGSGNTIYF.

This clone turned up a few times. This chain connects TRBV19 to TRBJ1-2, with TRBD1 identical over 9 bases. J lost 7 bases, V lost 9 bases, and 9 bases had no gene match. Germline CDR1 is LNHDA and CDR2 is SQIVND (reference sequence). The CDR3 is 13 residues long. The CDR3 reads CARDRGRSRGYTF. CDR3 sequence (DNA): TGTGCCAGGGACAGGGGACGGTCTCGTGGCTACACCTTC.

This clone came up a few times. The chain joins TRBV27 to TRBJ1-5; TRBD1 aligns across 9 bases. J was trimmed by 4 bases and V by 0 bases; bases with no gene match: 4. CDR3 length: 16 amino acids. Germline V gene lookup returns CDR1 MNHEY and CDR2 SMNVEV (reference sequence). The CDR3 spells CASSLSMTGGNQPQHF. CDR3 bases: TGTGCCAGCAGTTTATCGATGACAGGGGGAAATCAGCCCCAGCATTTT.

The V gene is TRBV6-5, the J gene TRBJ2-1; 11 nucleotides agree with TRBD2. The CDR3 spans 15 residues. V shed 4 bases and J 5 bases; nucleotides not matched to a gene: 4. Germline V lookup: CDR1 MNHEY, CDR2 SVGAGI. CDR3 region: CASSFSSGGHNEQFF. The CDR3 coding sequence is TGTGCCAGCAGTTTTTCTAGCGGGGGGCACAATGAGCAGTTCTTC.

This chain links TRBV5-1 with TRBJ2-1, with D possibly TRBD2 on 6 matching bases. The CDR3 is 13 amino acids. The V end lost 0 bases, the J end lost 6 bases, and 7 bases lay between the germline ends. Germline V gives CDR1 SGHRS, CDR2 YFSETQ. The CDR3 reads CASSLDGGNEQFF. The CDR3 nucleotides read TGCGCCAGCAGCTTGGACGGGGGCAATGAGCAGTTCTTC.

The J gene is TRBJ2-5, the V gene TRBV2, with unresolved D. CDR1 is SNHLY and CDR2 is FYNNEI in the germline V gene. Trimming shortened V by 10 bases and J by 3 bases, and 6 bases separated the two germline ends. This CDR3 has 10 amino acids. This chain's CDR3 is CATSEETQYF. The DNA for the CDR3 is TGTGCCACCTCAGAAGAGACCCAGTACTTC.